The present T cell receptor beta chain was sequenced within a study of T cells in Graves' hyperthyroidism and ophthalmopathy. Regarding the study as a whole: A model built on 13 V-J features separated ophthalmopathy from stable hyperthyroidism.

This clonotype was seen a few times. As yet, its antigen is unknown. RNA transcripts yielded amplified TCR beta CDR3 regions. Carried out on the TCR CDR3, a first-round RT-PCR used the HTBI primer set. MiXCR was run by TCRdb on the multiplex PCR reads, yielding one entry per CDR3 protein. The sample records roughly 350,000 distinct CDR3 sequences, about 14% being singletons. Uncontrolled infection, other autoimmune disease, pregnancy or lactation barred patients from enrollment. Diagnosis relied on clinical symptoms, serum thyroxine and TRAb, thyroid ultrasound and orbital computed tomography. The PBMCs were taken from more than 8 ml of fresh peripheral blood. V lost 6 bases to trimming and J lost 5 bases; unmatched junction nucleotides: 4. CDR3 length: 13 residues. Germline loops: CDR1 MNHNS, CDR2 SASEGT.

The specimen sequenced was blood. J is TRBJ2-4 and V is TRBV6-1, with 7 bases fitting TRBD1. This sequence originates from a woman in her twenties or thirties with Graves' ophthalmopathy. CDR3: CASRTGYENIQYF. CDR3 DNA sequence: TGTGCCAGCAGGACAGGGTATGAAAACATTCAGTACTTC.